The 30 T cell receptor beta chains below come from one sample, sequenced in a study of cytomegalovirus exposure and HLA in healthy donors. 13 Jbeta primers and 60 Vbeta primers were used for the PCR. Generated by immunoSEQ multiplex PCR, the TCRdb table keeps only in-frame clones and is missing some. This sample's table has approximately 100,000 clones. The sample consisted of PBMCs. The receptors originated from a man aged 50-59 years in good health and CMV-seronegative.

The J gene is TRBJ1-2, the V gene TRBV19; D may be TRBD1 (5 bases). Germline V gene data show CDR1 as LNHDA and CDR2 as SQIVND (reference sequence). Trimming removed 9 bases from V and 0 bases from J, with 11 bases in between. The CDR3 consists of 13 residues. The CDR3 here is CASRGTSNYGYTF. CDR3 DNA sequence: TGTGCCAGCCGCGGGACCTCTAACTATGGCTACACCTTC.

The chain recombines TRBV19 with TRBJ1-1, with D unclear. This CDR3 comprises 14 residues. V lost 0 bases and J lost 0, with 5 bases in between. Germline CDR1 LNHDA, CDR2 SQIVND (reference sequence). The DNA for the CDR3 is TGTGCCAGTAGTATAGACTATATGAACACTGAAGCTTTCTTT. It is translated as CASSIDYMNTEAFF.

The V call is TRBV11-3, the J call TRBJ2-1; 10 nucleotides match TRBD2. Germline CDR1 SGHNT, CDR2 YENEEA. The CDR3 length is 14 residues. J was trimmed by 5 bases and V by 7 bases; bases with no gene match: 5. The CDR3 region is CASKPGLANNEQFF. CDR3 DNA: TGTGCCAGCAAGCCGGGACTAGCGAACAATGAGCAGTTCTTC.

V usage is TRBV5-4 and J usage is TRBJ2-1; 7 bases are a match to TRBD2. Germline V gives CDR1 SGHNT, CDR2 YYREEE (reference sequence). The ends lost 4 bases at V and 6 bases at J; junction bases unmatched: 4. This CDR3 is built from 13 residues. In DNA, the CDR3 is TGTGCCAGCAGCCTATCTAGCGGCAATGAGCAGTTCTTC. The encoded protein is CASSLSSGNEQFF.

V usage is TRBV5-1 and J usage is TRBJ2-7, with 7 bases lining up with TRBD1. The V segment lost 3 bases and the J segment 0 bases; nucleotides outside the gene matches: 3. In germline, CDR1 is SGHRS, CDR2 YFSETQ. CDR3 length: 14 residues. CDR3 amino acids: CASSSGQSSYEQYF. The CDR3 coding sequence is TGCGCCAGCAGCTCGGGACAGTCCTCCTACGAGCAGTACTTC. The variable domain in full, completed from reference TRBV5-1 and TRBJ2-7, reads KAGVTQTPRYLIKTRGQQVTLSCSPISGHRSVSWYQQTPGQGLQFLFEYFSETQRNKGNFPGRFSGRQFSNSRSEMNVSTLELGDSALYLCASSSGQSSYEQYFGPGTRLTVT.

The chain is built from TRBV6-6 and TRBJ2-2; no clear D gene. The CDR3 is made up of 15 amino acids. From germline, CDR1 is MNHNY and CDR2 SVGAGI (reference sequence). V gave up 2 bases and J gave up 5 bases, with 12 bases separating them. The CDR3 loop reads CASSYGGTNTGELFF. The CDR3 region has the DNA TGTGCCAGCAGTTACGGCGGTACCAATACCGGGGAGCTGTTTTTT.

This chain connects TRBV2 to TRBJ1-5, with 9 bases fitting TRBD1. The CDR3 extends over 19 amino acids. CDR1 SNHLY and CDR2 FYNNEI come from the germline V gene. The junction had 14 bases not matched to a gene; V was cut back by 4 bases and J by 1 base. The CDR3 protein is CASSATGTGNLWSNQPQHF. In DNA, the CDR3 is TGTGCCAGCAGTGCGACCGGGACAGGGAATTTATGGAGCAATCAGCCCCAGCATTTT.

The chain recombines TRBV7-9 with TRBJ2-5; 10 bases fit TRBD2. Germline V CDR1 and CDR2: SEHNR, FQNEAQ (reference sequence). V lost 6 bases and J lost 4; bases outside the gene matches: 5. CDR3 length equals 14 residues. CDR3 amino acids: CASSPSGGRETQYF. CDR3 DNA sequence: TGTGCCAGCAGTCCTAGCGGGGGTAGAGAGACCCAGTACTTC.

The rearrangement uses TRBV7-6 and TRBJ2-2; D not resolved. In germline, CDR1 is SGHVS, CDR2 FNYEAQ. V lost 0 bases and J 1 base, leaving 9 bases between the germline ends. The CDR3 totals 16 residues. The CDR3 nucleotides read TGTGCCAGCAGCTTAGCTTTTTCCGGGAACACCGGGGAGCTGTTTTTT. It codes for CASSLAFSGNTGELFF.

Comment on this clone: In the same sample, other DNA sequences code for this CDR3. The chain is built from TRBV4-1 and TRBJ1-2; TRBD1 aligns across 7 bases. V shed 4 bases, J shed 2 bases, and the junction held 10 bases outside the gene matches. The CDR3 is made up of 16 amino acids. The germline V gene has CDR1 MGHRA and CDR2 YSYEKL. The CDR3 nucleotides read TGCGCCAGCAGCCGTTTGCCTTTGACAGGGAACTATGGCTACACCTTC. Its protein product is CASSRLPLTGNYGYTF.

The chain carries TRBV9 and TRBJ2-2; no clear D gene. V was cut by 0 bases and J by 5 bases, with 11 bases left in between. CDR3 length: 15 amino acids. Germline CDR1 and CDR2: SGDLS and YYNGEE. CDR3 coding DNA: TGTGCCAGCAGCGTAGCCTCAGTGTTGACCGGGGAGCTGTTTTTT. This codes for CASSVASVLTGELFF.

CDR3 sequence reads: CASSQLPRDQPQHF. The CDR3 DNA reads TGTGCCAGCAGCCAACTCCCCCGTGATCAGCCCCAGCATTTT. The V gene is TRBV16, the J gene TRBJ1-5; no clear D gene. Germline-derived CDR1 and CDR2 are KGHSY and FQNENV. This CDR3 spans 14 amino acids. The V end was cut by 2 bases, the J end by 5 bases, with 10 bases between. Together with reference TRBV16 and TRBJ1-5, the CDR3 gives the full variable domain: GEEVAQTPKHLVRGEGQKAKLYCAPIKGHSYVFWYQQVLKNEFKFLISFQNENVFDETGMPKERFSAKCLPNSPCSLEIQATKLEDSAVYFCASSQLPRDQPQHFGDGTRLSIL.

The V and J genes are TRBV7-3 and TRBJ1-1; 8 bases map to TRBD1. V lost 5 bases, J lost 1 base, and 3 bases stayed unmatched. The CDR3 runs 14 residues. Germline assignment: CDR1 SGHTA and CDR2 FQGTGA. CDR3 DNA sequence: TGTGCCAGCAGCGCCGGGACAGGGAACACTGAAGCTTTCTTT. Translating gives CASSAGTGNTEAFF.

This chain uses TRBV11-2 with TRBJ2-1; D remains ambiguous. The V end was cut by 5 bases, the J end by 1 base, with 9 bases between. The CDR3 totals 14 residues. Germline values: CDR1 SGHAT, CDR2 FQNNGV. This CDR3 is CASSLGLSYNEQFF. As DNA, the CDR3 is TGTGCCAGCAGCCTGGGCCTATCCTACAATGAGCAGTTCTTC. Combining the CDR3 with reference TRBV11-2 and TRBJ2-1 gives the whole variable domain EAGVAQSPRYKIIEKRQSVAFWCNPISGHATLYWYQQILGQGPKLLIQFQNNGVVDDSQLPKDRFSAERLKGVDSTLKIQPAKLEDSAVYLCASSLGLSYNEQFFGPGTRLTVL.

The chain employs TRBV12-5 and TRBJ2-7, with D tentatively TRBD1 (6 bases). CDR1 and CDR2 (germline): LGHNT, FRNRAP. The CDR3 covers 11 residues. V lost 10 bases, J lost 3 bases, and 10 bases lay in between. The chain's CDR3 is CANQGNYEQYF. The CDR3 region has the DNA TGTGCTAATCAGGGGAACTACGAGCAGTACTTC.

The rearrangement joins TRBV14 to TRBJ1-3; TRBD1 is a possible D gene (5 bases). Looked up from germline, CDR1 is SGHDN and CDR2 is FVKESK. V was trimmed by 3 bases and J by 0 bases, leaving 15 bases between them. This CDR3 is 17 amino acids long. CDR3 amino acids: CASSQVGGTTSGNTIYF. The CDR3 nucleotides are TGTGCCAGCAGCCAGGTCGGGGGAACGACCTCTGGAAACACCATATATTTT.

This CDR3 reads CASSTSGSPSYEQYF. CDR3 sequence (DNA): TGTGCCAGCAGCACCTCCGGGTCTCCCTCCTACGAGCAGTACTTC. The V call is TRBV7-9, the J call TRBJ2-7; D not certain. With 5 bases removed from V and 0 bases from J, the gap between germline ends came to 14 bases. This CDR3 has 15 amino acids. Germline assignment: CDR1 SEHNR and CDR2 FQNEAQ (reference sequence).

This CDR3 reads CASGLVGEQYF. The CDR3 DNA reads TGTGCCAGCGGACTAGTAGGCGAGCAGTACTTC. The chain couples TRBV2 to TRBJ2-7; 7 bases are shared with TRBD2. Unmatched junction bases numbered 4, after V lost 8 bases and J lost 6 bases. Germline lookup yields CDR1 SNHLY and CDR2 FYNNEI. The CDR3 runs to 11 residues.

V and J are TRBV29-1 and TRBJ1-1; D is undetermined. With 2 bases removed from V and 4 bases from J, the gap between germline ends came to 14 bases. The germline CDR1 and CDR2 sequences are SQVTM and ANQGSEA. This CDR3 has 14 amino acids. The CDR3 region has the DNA TGCAGCGTTGAAACGTCGCTCGGGAGCACTGAAGCTTTCTTT. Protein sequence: CSVETSLGSTEAFF. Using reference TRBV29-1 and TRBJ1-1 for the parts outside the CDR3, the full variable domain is SAVISQKPSRDICQRGTSLTIQCQVDSQVTMMFWYRQQPGQSLTLIATANQGSEATYESGFVIDKFPISRPNLTFSTLTVSNMSPEDSSIYLCSVETSLGSTEAFFGQGTRLTVV.

The CDR3 here is CASSQGPLAGSAFF. In DNA, the CDR3 is TGCGCCAGCAGCCAAGGTCCCCTAGCCGGGTCAGCTTTCTTT. The chain joins TRBV4-1 to TRBJ1-1; D is uncertain. The CDR3 extends over 14 amino acids. Trimming pared 1 base from V and 10 bases from J, leaving 16 bases between. Germline V gives CDR1 MGHRA, CDR2 YSYEKL.

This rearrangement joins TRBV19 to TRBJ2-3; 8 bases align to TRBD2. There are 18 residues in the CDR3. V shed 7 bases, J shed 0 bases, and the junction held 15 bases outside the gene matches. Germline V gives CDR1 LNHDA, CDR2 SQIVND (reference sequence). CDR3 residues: CASNGGSGGPPSTDTQYF. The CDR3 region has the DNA TGTGCCAGTAATGGTGGGAGCGGGGGTCCTCCAAGCACAGATACGCAGTATTTT.

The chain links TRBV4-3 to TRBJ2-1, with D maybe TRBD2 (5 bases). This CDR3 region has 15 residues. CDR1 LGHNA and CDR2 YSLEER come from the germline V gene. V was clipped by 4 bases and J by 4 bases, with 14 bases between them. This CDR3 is CASSRENPGYNEQFF. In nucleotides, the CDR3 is TGCGCCAGCAGCCGAGAGAACCCGGGGTACAATGAGCAGTTCTTC.

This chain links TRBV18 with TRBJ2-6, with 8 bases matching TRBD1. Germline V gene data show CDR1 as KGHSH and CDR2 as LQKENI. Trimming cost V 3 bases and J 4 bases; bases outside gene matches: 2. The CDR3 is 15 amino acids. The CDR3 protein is CASSPDRAGANVLTF. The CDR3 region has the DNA TGTGCCAGCTCACCGGACAGGGCCGGGGCCAACGTCCTGACTTTC.

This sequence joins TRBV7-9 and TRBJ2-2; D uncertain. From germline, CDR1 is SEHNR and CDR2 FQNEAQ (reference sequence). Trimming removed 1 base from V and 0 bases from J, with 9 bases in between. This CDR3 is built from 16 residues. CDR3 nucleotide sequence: TGTGCCAGCAGCTTAGGGCAGAGCGCGAACACCGGGGAGCTGTTTTTT. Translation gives CASSLGQSANTGELFF.

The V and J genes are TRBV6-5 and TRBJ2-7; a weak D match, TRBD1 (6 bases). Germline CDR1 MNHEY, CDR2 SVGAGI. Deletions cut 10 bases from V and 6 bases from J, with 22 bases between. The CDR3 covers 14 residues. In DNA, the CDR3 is TGTGCCACCACAAAAGACAGGTACGTTAGCGAGCAGTACTTC. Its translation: CATTKDRYVSEQYF.

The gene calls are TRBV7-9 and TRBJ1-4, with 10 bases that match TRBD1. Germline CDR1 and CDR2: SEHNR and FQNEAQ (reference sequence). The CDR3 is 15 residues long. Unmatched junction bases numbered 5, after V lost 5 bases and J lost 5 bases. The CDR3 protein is CASSVGGQGNEKLFF. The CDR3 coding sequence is TGTGCCAGCAGCGTCGGGGGACAGGGGAATGAAAAACTGTTTTTT.

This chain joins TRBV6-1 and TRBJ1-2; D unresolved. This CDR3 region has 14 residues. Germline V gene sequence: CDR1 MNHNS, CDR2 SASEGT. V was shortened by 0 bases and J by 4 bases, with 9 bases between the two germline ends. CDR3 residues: CASSEALQLYGYTF. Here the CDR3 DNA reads TGTGCCAGCAGTGAAGCTTTACAGCTCTATGGCTACACCTTC.

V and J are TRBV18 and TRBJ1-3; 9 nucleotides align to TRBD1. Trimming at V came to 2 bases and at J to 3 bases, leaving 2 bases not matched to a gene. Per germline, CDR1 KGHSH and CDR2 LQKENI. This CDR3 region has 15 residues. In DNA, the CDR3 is TGTGCCAGCTCACCAGGACAGGGGATTGGAAACACCATATATTTT. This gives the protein CASSPGQGIGNTIYF.

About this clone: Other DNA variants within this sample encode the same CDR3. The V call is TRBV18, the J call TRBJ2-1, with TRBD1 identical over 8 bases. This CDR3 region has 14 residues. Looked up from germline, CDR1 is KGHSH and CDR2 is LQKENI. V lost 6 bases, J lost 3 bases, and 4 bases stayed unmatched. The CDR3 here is CASSPTGGYNEQFF. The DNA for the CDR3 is TGTGCCAGCTCGCCAACAGGGGGCTACAATGAGCAGTTCTTC.

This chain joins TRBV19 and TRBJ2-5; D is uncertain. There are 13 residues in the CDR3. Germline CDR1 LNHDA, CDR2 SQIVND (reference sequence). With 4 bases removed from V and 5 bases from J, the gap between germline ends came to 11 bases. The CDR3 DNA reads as TGTGCCAGTAGTACCTCCGGGTGGGAGACCCAGTACTTC. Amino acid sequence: CASSTSGWETQYF.